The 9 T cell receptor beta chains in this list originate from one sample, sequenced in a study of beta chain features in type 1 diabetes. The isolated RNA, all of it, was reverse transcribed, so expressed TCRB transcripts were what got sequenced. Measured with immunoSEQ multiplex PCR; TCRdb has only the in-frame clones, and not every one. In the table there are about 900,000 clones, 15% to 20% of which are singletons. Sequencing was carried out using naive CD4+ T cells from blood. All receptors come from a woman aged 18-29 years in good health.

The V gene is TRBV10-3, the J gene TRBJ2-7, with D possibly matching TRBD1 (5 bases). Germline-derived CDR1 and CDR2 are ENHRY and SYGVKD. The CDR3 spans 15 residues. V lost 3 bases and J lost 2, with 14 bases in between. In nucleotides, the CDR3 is TGTGCCATCAGTGATCTACTTAGGGGCCCCTACGAGCAGTACTTC. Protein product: CAISDLLRGPYEQYF.

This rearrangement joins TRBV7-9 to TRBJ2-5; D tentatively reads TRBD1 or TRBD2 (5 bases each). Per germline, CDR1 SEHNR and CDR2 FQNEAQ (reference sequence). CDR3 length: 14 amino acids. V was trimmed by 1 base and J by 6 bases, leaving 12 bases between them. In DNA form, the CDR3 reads TGTGCCAGCAGCTTAGGGTTGGTGGGACAGACCCAGTACTTC. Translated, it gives CASSLGLVGQTQYF.

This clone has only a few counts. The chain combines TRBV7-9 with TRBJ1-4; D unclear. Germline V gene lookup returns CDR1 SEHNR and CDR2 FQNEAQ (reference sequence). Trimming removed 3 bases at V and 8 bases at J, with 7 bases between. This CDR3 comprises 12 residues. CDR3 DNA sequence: TGTGCCAGCAGCTTGTTAGAGGAAAAACTGTTTTTT. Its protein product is CASSLLEEKLFF.

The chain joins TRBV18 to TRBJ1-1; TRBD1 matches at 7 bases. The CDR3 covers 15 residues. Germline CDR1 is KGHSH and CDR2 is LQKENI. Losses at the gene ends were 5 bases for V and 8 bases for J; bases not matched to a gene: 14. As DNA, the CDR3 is TGTGCCAGCTCAATATCAACAGGGGCACGTACGGAAGCTTTCTTT. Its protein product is CASSISTGARTEAFF.

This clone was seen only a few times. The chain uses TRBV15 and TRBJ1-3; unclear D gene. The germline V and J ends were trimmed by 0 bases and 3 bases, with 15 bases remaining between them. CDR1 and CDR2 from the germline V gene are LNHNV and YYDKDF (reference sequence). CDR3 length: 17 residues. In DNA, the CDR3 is TGTGCCACCAGCAGAGATACAACCCTCCGGTATGGAAACACCATATATTTT. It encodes CATSRDTTLRYGNTIYF.

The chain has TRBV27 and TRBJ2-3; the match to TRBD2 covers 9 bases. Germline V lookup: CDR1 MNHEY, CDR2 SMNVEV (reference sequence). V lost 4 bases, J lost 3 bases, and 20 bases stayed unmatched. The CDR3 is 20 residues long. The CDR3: CASSYRGGGLKGTMTDTQYF. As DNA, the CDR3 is TGTGCCAGCAGTTACCGCGGGGGGGGACTAAAGGGGACTATGACAGATACGCAGTATTTT.

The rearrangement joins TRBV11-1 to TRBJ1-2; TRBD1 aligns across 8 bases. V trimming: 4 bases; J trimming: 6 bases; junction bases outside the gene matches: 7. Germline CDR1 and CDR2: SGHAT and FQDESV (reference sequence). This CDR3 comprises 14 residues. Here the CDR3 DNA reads TGTGCCAGCAGCTCAGACCGGACAGGGAATGGCTACACCTTC. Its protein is CASSSDRTGNGYTF. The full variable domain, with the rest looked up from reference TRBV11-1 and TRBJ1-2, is EAEVAQSPRYKITEKSQAVAFWCDPISGHATLYWYRQILGQGPELLVQFQDESVVDDSQLPKDRFSAERLKGVDSTLKIQPAELGDSAMYLCASSSDRTGNGYTFGSGTRLTVV.

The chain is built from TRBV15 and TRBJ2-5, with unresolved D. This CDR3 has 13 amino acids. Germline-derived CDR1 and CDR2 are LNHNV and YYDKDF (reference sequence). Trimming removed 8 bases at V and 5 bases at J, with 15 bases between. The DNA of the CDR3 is TGTGCCACCTCGCGGAAGTTGATGGAGACCCAGTACTTC. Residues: CATSRKLMETQYF. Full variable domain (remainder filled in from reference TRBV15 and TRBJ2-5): DAMVIQNPRYQVTQFGKPVTLSCSQTLNHNVMYWYQQKSSQAPKLLFHYYDKDFNNEADTPDNFQSRRPNTSFCFLDIRSPGLGDTAMYLCATSRKLMETQYFGPGTRLLVL.

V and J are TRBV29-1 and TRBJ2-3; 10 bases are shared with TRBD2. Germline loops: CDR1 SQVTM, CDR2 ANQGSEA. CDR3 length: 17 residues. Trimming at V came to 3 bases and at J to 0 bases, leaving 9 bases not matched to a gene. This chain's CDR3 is CSVDGAGGPSSTDTQYF. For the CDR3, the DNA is TGCAGCGTTGACGGAGCGGGAGGGCCCTCTAGCACAGATACGCAGTATTTT.